This TCR beta chain was obtained from a study of T cells in Graves' hyperthyroidism and ophthalmopathy (dated by TCRdb to the late 2010s). Regarding the complete study: Peripheral blood was sampled at the time of initial diagnosis, prior to any treatment. After blood sampling, hyperthyroidism patients were treated with methimazole at a starting dose of 30 mg daily, and ophthalmopathy patients were treated with high-dose intravenous methylprednisolone. Prospective prediction of ophthalmopathy was tested in an independent validation cohort of 18 to 20 hyperthyroidism patients and 15 to 17 patients who later progressed to ophthalmopathy. In several Graves' hyperthyroidism patients, the study also compared T-cell repertoires from thyroid tissue with T-cell repertoires from blood. TCR V-J signatures able to tell the groups apart were searched for in a discovery cohort of around 95 patients, of whom around 43 had Graves' ophthalmopathy and more than 55 had stable Graves' hyperthyroidism. The approximately 98 discovery patients were randomly divided into training and test sets at a 7:3 ratio. The paper reports TCR Vbeta CDR3 sequencing of some 140 peripheral blood samples: under 45 ophthalmopathy, fewer than 80 hyperthyroidism and around 17 progressor patients. The investigation overall reported the following: In validation, the model predicted progression to ophthalmopathy a median of roughly 6.1 months before onset, with approximately 68% sensitivity and roughly 73% specificity. In cross-validation, a model built on a 13 V-J signature told ophthalmopathy apart from stable hyperthyroidism with 87.88% sensitivity and about 81% specificity, and in testing the same model reached 80%/75%. Blood samples also contained most of the expanded thyroid clonotypes (frequency above 0.001), which suggests that blood repertoires may reflect thyroid immune responses. No statistical method was used to fix the sample size in advance, and group allocation was not hidden from the investigators.

TCR beta CDR3 regions were amplified from RNA transcripts. A first-round RT-PCR of the TCR CDR3 used the HTBI primer set with the Qiagen OneStep RT-PCR kit. A second multiplex PCR round built the libraries, followed by size selection and purification. Sequencing of the libraries was done on an Illumina HiSeq2000 using paired-end 100 bp reads. The authors' pipeline ran thus. SOAPnuke was used to process the raw data, throwing out any read that contained adapters or uncalled bases, had a mean Phred below 15, or lacked an exact constant-primer or identifier match. COPE v1.2.5 was used to merge high-quality paired reads, and clonotypes were defined as unique nucleotide sequences. Clonotypes were aligned to IMGT TRBV, TRBD and TRBJ reference segments using MiTCR v1.1. Only V-J combinations with frequency above 0.0001, covering about 99% of repertoires, were analysed. A TCS score was defined as the ratio between F50 (clonal expansion) and ExV (chaos), using BLOSUM62-based TCRdist between CDR3 peptides within each V-J. Welch's t-statistics and random forest reduced several hundred V-J features to 10 to 15, which were used in a naive Bayes classifier (R e1071). Through fastp at Q25 and MiXCR, TCRdb rebuilt clones from the public reads, retaining in-frame beta chains. Identical CDR3 proteins give one entry, which carries the most common genes and DNA. What appears here as the V and J calls and clone size reflects TCRdb's work, not the paper's. In all, the sample holds 300,000 to 450,000 distinct CDR3 sequences, and less than 15% of those were seen once. 9.2% of the sample lies in the top ten.

This clonotype showed up many times. Its antigen is still unknown. Qualities for individual bases were not recorded, and no much larger clone is one base off. Graves' hyperthyroidism was defined as stable when no progression to ophthalmopathy occurred over 18 months of follow-up. Hyperthyroidism patients were newly diagnosed, with disease duration under 2 months, and aged 18 to 65 years. Patients with uncontrolled infections, other autoimmune diseases, pregnancy or lactation were excluded. Diagnoses relied on clinical symptoms, serum thyroxine and TRAb, thyroid ultrasound and orbital computed tomography. PBMCs were separated from under 11 ml of fresh peripheral blood using Ficoll-Paque density gradient centrifugation. Trizol reagent was used to extract total RNA, and RNA quality was then checked on an Agilent 2100 Bioanalyzer. V ends up 5 bases short and J 7 bases short, with an unmatched junction base count of 3. The CDR3 starts with the cysteine, ends with the phenylalanine, and has 14 residues. Solely the CDR3 DNA is kept, with 42 bases framed from the first base. Looking up the germline V gene yields CDR1 SNHLY and CDR2 FYNNEI.

Material for sequencing was blood. Recombination connected TRBV2 to TRBJ1-6; TRBD1 aligns with 9 central bases. This sequence originates from a woman aged 18-29 years with Graves' hyperthyroidism. The CDR3 protein sequence reads: CASSIGQGNSPLHF. The DNA is TGTGCCAGCAGTATTGGACAGGGGAATTCACCCCTCCACTTT.